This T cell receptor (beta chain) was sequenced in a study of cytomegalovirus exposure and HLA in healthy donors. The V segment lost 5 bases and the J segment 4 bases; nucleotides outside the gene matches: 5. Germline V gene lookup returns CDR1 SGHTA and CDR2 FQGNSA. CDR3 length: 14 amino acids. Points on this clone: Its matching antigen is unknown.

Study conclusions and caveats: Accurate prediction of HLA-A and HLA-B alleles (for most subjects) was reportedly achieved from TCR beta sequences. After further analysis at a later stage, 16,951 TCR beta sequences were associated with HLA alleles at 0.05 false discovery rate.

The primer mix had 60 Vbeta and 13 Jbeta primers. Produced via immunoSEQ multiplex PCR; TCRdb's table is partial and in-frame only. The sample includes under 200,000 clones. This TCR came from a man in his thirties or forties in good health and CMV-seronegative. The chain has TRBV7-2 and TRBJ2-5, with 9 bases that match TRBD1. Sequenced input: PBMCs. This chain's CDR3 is CASSLQTGGETQYF. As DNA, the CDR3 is TGTGCCAGCAGCCTACAGACAGGGGGAGAGACCCAGTACTTC.